The subject of this entry is one T cell receptor (beta chain). Here immunoSEQ multiplex PCR was the method, and the copy in TCRdb shows in-frame clones only, minus some. In the table there are 2 million to 2.5 million clones, around 93% of which are singletons. This entry comes from a study of shared clonotypes between healthy human individuals. The V gene end was trimmed by 4 bases and the J gene end by 1 base; junction bases not matched to a gene: 12. In germline, CDR1 is MDHEN, CDR2 SYDVKM. The CDR3 extends over 18 amino acids. This receptor was obtained from a man aged 18 to 30 in good health. Some clones in this sample may be carry-over from other donors' samples. This sequence joins TRBV28 and TRBJ2-5, with 10 nucleotides matching TRBD1. Sample: naive CD4+ T cells from PBMCs. Subset: CD45RA+ positively selected. CDR3 nucleotide sequence: TGTGCCAGCAGTTCCCTGCCGGGGGACAGGGGCCCCCAAGAGACCCAGTACTTC. It encodes CASSSLPGDRGPQETQYF.